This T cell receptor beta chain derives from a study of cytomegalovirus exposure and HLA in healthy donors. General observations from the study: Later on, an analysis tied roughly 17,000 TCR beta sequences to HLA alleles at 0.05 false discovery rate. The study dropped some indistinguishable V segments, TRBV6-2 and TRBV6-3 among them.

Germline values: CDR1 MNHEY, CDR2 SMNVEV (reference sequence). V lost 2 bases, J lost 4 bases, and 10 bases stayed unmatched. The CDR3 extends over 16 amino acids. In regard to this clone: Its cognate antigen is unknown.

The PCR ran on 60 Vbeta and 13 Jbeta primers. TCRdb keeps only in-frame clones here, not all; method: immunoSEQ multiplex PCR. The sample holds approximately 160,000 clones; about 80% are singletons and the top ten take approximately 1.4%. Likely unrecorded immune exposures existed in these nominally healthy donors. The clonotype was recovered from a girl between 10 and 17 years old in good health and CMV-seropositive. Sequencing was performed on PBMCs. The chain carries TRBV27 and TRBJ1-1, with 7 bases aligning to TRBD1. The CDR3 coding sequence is TGTGCCAGCAGTTTACGCTCGGGACAGATGGGCACTGAAGCTTTCTTT. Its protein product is CASSLRSGQMGTEAFF.